This T cell receptor beta chain is from a study of OX40 agonist ivuxolimab in advanced cancers. Sequencing used immunoSEQ multiplex PCR; TCRdb keeps in-frame clones, though not all of them. This table has 30,000 to 45,000 clones, about 88% appearing once. Concerning this clone: Antigen specificity is unknown.

Study-wide results and limits: The specificity for antigen of the expanded peripheral T cells was not determined.

Trimming cost V 5 bases and J 6 bases, with 17 bases left between them. The CDR3 is made up of 15 amino acids. Germline V gives CDR1 SGHNT, CDR2 YENEEA. The sequence was obtained from an adult with an advanced solid tumor such as melanoma, head and neck, liver or kidney cancer. The input for sequencing was CD4+ or CD8+ T cells sorted from blood, taken in a trial of the OX40 agonist ivuxolimab. The chain recombines TRBV11-3 with TRBJ2-1; D perhaps matches TRBD2 (6 bases). The CDR3 nucleotides are TGTGCCAGCAGCGGGGATGGCGGGACGGGCAATGAGCAGTTCTTC. It yields the protein CASSGDGGTGNEQFF.